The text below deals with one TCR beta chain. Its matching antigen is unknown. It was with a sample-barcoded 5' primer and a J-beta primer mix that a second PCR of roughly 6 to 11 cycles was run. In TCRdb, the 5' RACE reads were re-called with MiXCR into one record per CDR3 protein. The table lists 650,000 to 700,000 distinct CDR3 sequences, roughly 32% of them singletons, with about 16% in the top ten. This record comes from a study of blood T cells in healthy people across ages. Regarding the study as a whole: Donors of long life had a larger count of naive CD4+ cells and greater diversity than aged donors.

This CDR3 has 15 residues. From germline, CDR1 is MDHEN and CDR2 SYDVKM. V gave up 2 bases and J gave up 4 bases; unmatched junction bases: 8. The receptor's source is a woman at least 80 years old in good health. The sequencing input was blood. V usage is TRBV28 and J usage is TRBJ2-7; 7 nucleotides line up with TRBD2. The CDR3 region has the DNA TGTGCCAGCAGTTTAACGGCTAGCGGCTCTTACGAGCAGTACTTC. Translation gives CASSLTASGSYEQYF. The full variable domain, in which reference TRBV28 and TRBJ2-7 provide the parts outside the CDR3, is DVKVTQSSRYLVKRTGEKVFLECVQDMDHENMFWYRQDPGLGLRLIYFSYDVKMKEKGDIPEGYSVSREKKERFSLILESASTNQTSMYLCASSLTASGSYEQYFGPGTRLTVT.